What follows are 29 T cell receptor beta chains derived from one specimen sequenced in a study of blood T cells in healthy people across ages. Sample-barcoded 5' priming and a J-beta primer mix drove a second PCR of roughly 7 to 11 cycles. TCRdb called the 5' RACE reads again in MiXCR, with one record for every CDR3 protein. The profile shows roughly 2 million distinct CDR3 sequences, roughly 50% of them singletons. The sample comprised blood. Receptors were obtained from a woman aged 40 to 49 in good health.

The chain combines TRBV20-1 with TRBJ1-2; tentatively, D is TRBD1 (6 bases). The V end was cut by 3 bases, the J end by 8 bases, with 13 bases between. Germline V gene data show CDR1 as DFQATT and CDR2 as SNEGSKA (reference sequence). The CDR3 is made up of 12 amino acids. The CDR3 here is CSASNREEGYTF. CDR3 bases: TGCAGTGCTAGTAACAGGGAGGAAGGCTACACCTTC.

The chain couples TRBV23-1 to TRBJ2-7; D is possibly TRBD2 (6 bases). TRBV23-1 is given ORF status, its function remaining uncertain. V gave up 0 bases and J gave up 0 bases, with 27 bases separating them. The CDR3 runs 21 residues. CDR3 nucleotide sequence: TGCGCCAGCAGTCAATCTGCGGGATTTATGATTAGGGCCGGGGCCTCCTACGAGCAGTACTTC. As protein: CASSQSAGFMIRAGASYEQYF.

CDR3 in amino acids: CASSGQQSVGTQYF. The CDR3 DNA reads TGTGCCAGCAGTGGACAACAGTCCGTTGGGACCCAGTACTTC. J is TRBJ2-5 and V is TRBV27; D might be TRBD1 (5 bases). There are 14 residues in the CDR3. Trimming cost V 5 bases and J 7 bases, with 17 bases left between them. Germline CDR1 MNHEY, CDR2 SMNVEV (reference sequence).

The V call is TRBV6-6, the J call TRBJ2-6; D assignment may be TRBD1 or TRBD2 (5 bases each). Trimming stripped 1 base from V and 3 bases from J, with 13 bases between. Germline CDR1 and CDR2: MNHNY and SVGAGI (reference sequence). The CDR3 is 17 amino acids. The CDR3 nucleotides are TGTGCCAGCAGTTACTTCGGGACGGTCAATGGGGCCAACGTCCTGACTTTC. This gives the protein CASSYFGTVNGANVLTF.

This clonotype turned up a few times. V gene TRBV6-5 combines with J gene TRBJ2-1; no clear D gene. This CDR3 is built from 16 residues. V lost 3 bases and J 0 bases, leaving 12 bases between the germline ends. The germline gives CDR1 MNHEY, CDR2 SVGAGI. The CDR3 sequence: CASSYSWVSSYNEQFF. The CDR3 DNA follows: TGTGCCAGCAGTTATAGCTGGGTTAGCTCCTACAATGAGCAGTTCTTC.

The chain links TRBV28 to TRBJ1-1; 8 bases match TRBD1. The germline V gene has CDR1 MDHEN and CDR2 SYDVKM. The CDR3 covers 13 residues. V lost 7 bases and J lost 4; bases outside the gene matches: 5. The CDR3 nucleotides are TGTGCCAGCACCCGGACAGGGACCACTGAAGCTTTCTTT. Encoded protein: CASTRTGTTEAFF.

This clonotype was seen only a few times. The CDR3 spells CATSRPIITDTQYF. The CDR3 DNA reads TGTGCCACCAGCAGACCGATCATCACAGATACGCAGTATTTT. V is TRBV15 and J is TRBJ2-3; the D is unclear. Germline V gene sequence: CDR1 LNHNV, CDR2 YYDKDF (reference sequence). Trimming cost V 2 bases and J 2 bases, with 8 bases left between them. CDR3 size: 14 residues.

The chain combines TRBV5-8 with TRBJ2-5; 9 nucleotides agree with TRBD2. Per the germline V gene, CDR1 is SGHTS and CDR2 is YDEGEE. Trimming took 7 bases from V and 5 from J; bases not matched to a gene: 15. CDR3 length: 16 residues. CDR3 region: CASPAPLAGRSETQYF. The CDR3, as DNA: TGTGCCAGCCCCGCCCCCCTAGCGGGGCGATCTGAGACCCAGTACTTC. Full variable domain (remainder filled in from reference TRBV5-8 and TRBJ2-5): EAGVTQSPTHLIKTRGQQATLRCSPISGHTSVYWYQQALGLGLQFLLWYDEGEERNRGNFPPRFSGRQFPNYSSELNVNALELEDSALYLCASPAPLAGRSETQYFGPGTRLLVL.

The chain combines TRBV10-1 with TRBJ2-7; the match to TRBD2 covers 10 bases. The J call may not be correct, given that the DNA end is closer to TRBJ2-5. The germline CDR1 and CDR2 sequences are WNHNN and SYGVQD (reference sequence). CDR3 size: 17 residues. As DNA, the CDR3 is TGCGCCAGCAGTGACCATACTAGCGGGGCGGACCAAGAGACCCAGTACTTC. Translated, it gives CASSDHTSGADQETQYF.

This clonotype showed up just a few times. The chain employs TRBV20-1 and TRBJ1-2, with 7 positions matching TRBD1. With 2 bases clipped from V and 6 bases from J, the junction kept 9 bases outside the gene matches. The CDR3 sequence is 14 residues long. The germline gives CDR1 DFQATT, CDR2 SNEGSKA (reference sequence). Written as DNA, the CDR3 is TGCAGTGCTAGAAGTAGGGGGCGCGCCGATGGCTACACCTTC. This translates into CSARSRGRADGYTF.

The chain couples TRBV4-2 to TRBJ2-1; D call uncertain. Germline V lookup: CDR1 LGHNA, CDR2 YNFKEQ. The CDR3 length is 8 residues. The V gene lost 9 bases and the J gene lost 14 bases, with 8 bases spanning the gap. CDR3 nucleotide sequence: TGTGCCAGTGAATGCAAGTTCTTC. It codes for CASECKFF.

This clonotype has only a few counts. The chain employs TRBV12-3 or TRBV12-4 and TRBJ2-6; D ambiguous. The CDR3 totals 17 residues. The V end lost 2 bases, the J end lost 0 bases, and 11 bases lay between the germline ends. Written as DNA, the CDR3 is TGTGCCAGCAGTTTACCCGACGGTCGCTCTGGGGCCAACGTCCTGACTTTC. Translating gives CASSLPDGRSGANVLTF.

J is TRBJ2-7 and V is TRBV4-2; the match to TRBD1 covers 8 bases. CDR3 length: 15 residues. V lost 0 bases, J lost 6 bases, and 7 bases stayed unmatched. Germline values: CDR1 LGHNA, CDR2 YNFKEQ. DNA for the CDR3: TGTGCCAGCAGCCAAGATAGACAGGGGAGGTTCGAGCAGTACTTC. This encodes CASSQDRQGRFEQYF.

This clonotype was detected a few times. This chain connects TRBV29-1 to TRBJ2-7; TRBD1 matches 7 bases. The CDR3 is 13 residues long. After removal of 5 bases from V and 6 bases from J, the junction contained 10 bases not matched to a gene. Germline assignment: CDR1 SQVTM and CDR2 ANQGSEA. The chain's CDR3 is CSVTGARGGEQYF. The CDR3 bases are TGCAGCGTTACAGGGGCCCGAGGGGGCGAGCAGTACTTC.

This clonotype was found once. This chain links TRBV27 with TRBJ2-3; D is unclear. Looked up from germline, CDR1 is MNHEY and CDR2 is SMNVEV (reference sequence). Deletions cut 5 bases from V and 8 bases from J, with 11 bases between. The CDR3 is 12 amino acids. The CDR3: CASSPSRSTQYF. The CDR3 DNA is TGTGCCAGCAGTCCGTCACGGAGTACGCAGTATTTT.

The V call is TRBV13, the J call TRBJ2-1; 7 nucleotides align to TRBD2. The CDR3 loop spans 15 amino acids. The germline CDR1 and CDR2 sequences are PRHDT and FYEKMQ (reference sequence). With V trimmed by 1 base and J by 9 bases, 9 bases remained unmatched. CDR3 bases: TGTGCCAGCAGCTTAGATCGGGGGGAATTCGGTGAGCAGTTCTTC. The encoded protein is CASSLDRGEFGEQFF.

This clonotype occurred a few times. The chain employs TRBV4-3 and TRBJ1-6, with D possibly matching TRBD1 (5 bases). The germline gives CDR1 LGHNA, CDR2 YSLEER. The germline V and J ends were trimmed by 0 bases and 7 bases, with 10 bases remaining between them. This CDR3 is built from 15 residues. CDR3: CASSQDPSGNSPLHF. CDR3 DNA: TGCGCCAGCAGCCAAGATCCTTCAGGGAATTCACCCCTCCACTTT.

CDR3 DNA sequence: TGCAGCGCCGGAGGGGTTCAAGCTGAAAAACTGTTTTTT. Its translation: CSAGGVQAEKLFF. The gene calls are TRBV29-1 and TRBJ1-4, with D maybe TRBD1 (5 bases). CDR3 length equals 13 residues. V gave up 7 bases and J gave up 7 bases, with 16 bases separating them. Germline CDR1 is SQVTM and CDR2 is ANQGSEA. Full variable domain (missing parts from reference TRBV29-1 and TRBJ1-4): SAVISQKPSRDICQRGTSLTIQCQVDSQVTMMFWYRQQPGQSLTLIATANQGSEATYESGFVIDKFPISRPNLTFSTLTVSNMSPEDSSIYLCSAGGVQAEKLFFGSGTQLSVL.

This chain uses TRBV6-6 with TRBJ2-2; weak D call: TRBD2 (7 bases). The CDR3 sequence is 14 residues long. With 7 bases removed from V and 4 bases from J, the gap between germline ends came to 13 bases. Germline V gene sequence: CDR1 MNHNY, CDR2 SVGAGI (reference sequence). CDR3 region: CASMPRGATGELFF. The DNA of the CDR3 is TGTGCCAGCATGCCTCGGGGGGCCACCGGGGAGCTGTTTTTT.

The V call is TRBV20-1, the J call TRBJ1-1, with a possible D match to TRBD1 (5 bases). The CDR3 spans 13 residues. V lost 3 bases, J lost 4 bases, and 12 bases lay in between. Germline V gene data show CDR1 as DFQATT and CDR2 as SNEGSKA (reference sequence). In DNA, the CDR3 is TGCAGTGCTAGCCCCCGGGGGGTCACTGAAGCTTTCTTT. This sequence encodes CSASPRGVTEAFF.

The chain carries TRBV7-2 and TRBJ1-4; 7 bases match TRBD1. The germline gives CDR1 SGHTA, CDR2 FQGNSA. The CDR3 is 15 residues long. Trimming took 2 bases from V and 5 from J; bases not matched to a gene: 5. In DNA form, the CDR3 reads TGTGCCAGCAGCTTATCCAGGGGGAGGAATGAAAAACTGTTTTTT. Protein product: CASSLSRGRNEKLFF.

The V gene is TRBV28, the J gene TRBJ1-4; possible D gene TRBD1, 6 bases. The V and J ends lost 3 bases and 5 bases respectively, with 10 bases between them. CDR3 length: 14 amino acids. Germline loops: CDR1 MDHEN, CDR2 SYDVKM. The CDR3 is CASSLRGLNEKLFF. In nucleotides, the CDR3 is TGTGCCAGCAGTTTGAGGGGGTTAAATGAAAAACTGTTTTTT.

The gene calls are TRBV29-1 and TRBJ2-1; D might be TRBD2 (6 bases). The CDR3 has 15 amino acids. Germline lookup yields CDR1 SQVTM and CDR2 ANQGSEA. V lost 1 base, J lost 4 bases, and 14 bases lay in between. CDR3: CSVEGSSGEYNEQFF. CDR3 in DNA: TGCAGCGTTGAAGGTAGTAGCGGAGAATACAATGAGCAGTTCTTC.

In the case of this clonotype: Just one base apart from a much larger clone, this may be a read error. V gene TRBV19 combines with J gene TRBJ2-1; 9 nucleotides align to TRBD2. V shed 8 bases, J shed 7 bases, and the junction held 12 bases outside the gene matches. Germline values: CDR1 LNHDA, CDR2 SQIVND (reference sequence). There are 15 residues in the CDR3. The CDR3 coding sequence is TGTGCCAGTGGTCAAGGCGGGGGGGCTGGAAATGAGCAGTTCTTC. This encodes CASGQGGGAGNEQFF.

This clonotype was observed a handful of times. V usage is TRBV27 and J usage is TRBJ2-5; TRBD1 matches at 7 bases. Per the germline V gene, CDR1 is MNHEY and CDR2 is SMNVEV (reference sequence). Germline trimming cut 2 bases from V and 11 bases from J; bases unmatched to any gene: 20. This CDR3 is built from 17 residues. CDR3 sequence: CASSLLTPLGQPREQYF. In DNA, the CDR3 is TGTGCCAGCAGTTTACTAACGCCGCTGGGACAGCCGAGAGAGCAGTACTTC.

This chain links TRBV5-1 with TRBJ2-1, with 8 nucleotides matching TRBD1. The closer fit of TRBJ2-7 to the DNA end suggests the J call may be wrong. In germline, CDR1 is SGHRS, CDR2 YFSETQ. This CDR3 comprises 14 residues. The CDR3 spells CASSFQGAIDEQYF. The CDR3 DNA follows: TGCGCCAGCAGCTTCCAGGGGGCCATCGACGAGCAGTACTTC.

CDR3 nucleotide sequence: TGTGCCAGCAGCCAACGGGGGACAGGGGGCGCCGGGAAGACCCAGTACTTC. Amino acids: CASSQRGTGGAGKTQYF. This chain uses TRBV3-1 with TRBJ2-5; 12 bases map to TRBD1. Germline CDR1 reads LGHDT; CDR2 reads YNNKEL (reference sequence). The CDR3 extends over 17 amino acids. V lost 2 bases, J lost 6 bases, and 10 bases stayed unmatched.

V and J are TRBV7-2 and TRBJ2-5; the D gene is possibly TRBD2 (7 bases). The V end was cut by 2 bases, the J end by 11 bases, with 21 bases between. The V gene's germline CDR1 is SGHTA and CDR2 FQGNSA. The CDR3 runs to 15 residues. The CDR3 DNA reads TGTGCCAGCAGCTTAAAGACAGGTCCGGGGGGAGAGCAGTACTTC. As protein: CASSLKTGPGGEQYF.

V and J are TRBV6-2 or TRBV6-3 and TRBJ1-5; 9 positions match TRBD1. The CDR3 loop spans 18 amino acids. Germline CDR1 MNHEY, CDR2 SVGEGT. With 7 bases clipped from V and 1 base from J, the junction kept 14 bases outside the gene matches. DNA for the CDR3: TGTGCCAGCACCAACACAGGGGGCGCGAGCCCGAGCAATCAGCCCCAGCATTTT. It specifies CASTNTGGASPSNQPQHF.